This entry is about one T cell receptor beta chain. Assay: immunoSEQ multiplex PCR; the TCRdb copy retains only in-frame clones and omits some. The sample carries 90,000 to 100,000 clones, 79% recorded once. This CDR3 spans 11 amino acids. Germline assignment: CDR1 LNHNV and CDR2 YYDKDF (reference sequence). V was trimmed by 4 bases and J by 6 bases, leaving 3 bases between them. This record belongs to a study of control samples from healthy donors and cancer patients. This chain joins TRBV15 and TRBJ1-4; D gene unclear. Specimen: blood. The TCR was taken from a woman between 25 and 40 years old in good health. The CDR3 loop is CATSKDEKLFF. CDR3 bases: TGTGCCACCAGCAAGGATGAAAAACTGTTTTTT.